One TCR beta chain is described in this entry. This entry belongs to a study of Ad26.COV2.S vaccination and SARS-CoV-2 variants. Treatment noted: around 19 received Ad26.COV2.S at low or high dose, single or two shots; several received placebo; per-sample allocation not given. Samples were taken on day 63 after the first vaccine or placebo injection. The repertoire was sequenced with immunoSEQ multiplex PCR; TCRdb's copy has only in-frame clones and lacks some. The sample records 440,000 or so clones, 89% being singletons. The CDR3 sequence is 14 residues long. Germline assignment: CDR1 GTSNPN and CDR2 SVGIG (reference sequence). V was clipped by 8 bases and J by 5 bases; unmatched bases: 13.

The source was peripheral blood, collected in a trial of Ad26.COV2.S vaccine versus placebo. This clonotype originated in a person between 18 and 65 years old who received the Ad26.COV2.S COVID-19 vaccine or a placebo. The chain couples TRBV30 to TRBJ2-5; 8 nucleotides align to TRBD1. Here the CDR3 reads CARNSPDRAETQYF. CDR3 DNA: TGTGCCAGAAACTCACCGGACAGGGCGGAGACCCAGTACTTC.